Presented here are 30 T cell receptor beta chains from one specimen sequenced in a study of T-cell reconstitution after alpha-beta-depleted transplantation in children. Preparation of the TCRbeta library was carried out with unique molecular identifiers. Each CDR3 protein is one row after TCRdb ran MiXCR on the PCR reads. The sample contains around 71,000 distinct CDR3 sequences, 6% to 8.5% of which appear only once. The input for sequencing was PBMCs from the stem cell graft donor, taken from the stem cell graft. These TCRs come from a human donor who donated a stem cell graft to a child with acute lymphoblastic leukemia.

The sample holds many counts of this clonotype. The DNA of the CDR3 is TGTGCCAGCAGTTTGGGGAAGCGGGCGGTACACAATGAGCAGTTCTTC. Its translation is CASSLGKRAVHNEQFF. This chain connects TRBV28 to TRBJ2-1; the D gene is possibly TRBD2 (6 bases). Trimming pared 3 bases from V and 5 bases from J, leaving 17 bases between. This CDR3 contains 16 residues. Germline CDR1 and CDR2: MDHEN and SYDVKM.

This clonotype was seen repeatedly, ten times or more. A read error may account for a junction end that differs from germline. The V call is TRBV6-1, the J call TRBJ2-3, with 9 bases matching TRBD1. The V gene's germline CDR1 is MNHNS and CDR2 SASEGT. The CDR3 runs 14 residues. As DNA, the CDR3 is TGTGCCAGCAGTGATGGGACAGGGACAGGTACGCAGTATTTT. This gives the protein CASSDGTGTGTQYF.

This clonotype has just one count. V gene TRBV12-3 or TRBV12-4 combines with J gene TRBJ2-7, with 7 nucleotides matching TRBD2. Trimming removed 3 bases from V and 2 bases from J; junction bases left unmatched: 13. This CDR3 region has 17 residues. CDR3 region: CASSFRLAGVRAYEQYF. In nucleotides, the CDR3 is TGTGCCAGCAGTTTCCGACTTGCGGGAGTTAGGGCCTACGAGCAGTACTTC.

The chain carries TRBV5-4 and TRBJ2-3; maybe TRBD2 (6 bases). Germline V gene data show CDR1 as SGHNT and CDR2 as YYREEE (reference sequence). Trimming stripped 7 bases from V and 0 bases from J, with 12 bases between. This CDR3 has 14 residues. As DNA, the CDR3 is TGTGCCAGCCCCGGTGGGGGGAGCACAGATACGCAGTATTTT. It specifies CASPGGGSTDTQYF. Full variable domain (outside the CDR3, taken from reference TRBV5-4 and TRBJ2-3): ETGVTQSPTHLIKTRGQQVTLRCSSQSGHNTVSWYQQALGQGPQFIFQYYREEENGRGNFPPRFSGLQFPNYSSELNVNALELDDSALYLCASPGGGSTDTQYFGPGTRLTVL.

This clonotype was seen many times. The rearrangement links TRBV27 to TRBJ1-5; TRBD1 matches 7 bases. With V trimmed by 7 bases and J by 2 bases, 5 bases remained unmatched. The germline CDR1 and CDR2 sequences are MNHEY and SMNVEV (reference sequence). This CDR3 spans 14 amino acids. CDR3 sequence (DNA): TGTGCCAGCAAACAGGGGATGGGCAATCAGCCCCAGCATTTT. As protein: CASKQGMGNQPQHF.

This clonotype was detected ten times or more. The chain has TRBV10-3 and TRBJ1-1; no firm D call. The V end lost 6 bases, the J end lost 1 base, and 9 bases lay between the germline ends. The CDR3 spans 13 residues. CDR1 and CDR2 from the germline V gene are ENHRY and SYGVKD. CDR3 protein: CAISREPNTEAFF. In DNA form, the CDR3 reads TGTGCCATCAGCCGGGAACCGAACACTGAAGCTTTCTTT.

This clonotype was counted ten times or more. The V call is TRBV24-1, the J call TRBJ2-2; TRBD1 is a possible D gene (5 bases). The CDR3 length is 14 residues. The V gene's germline CDR1 is KGHDR and CDR2 SFDVKD. Trimming removed 3 bases at V and 7 bases at J, with 11 bases between. This CDR3 reads CATSDTQGHGELFF. CDR3 DNA sequence: TGTGCCACCAGTGATACCCAGGGTCACGGGGAGCTGTTTTTT.

Ten or more counts support this clonotype. The junction departs from the called germline gene at one end, perhaps through a read error. V usage is TRBV7-7 and J usage is TRBJ2-1; 7 nucleotides line up with TRBD2. CDR1 is SSHAT, CDR2 FNYEAQ, per germline (reference sequence). The CDR3 loop spans 16 amino acids. CDR3 residues: CASSLGLASGYNEQFF. In DNA form, the CDR3 reads TGTGCTAGCAGCTTAGGGCTCGCTAGCGGCTACAATGAGCAGTTCTTC.

Details on this clonotype: At one end the junction does not follow the germline gene, possibly because of a read error. The chain couples TRBV20-1 to TRBJ1-1; 7 bases align to TRBD1. Germline CDR1 is DFQATT and CDR2 is SNEGSKA (reference sequence). The CDR3 is 13 amino acids. The CDR3 region has the DNA TGCAGTTCTAGACAGGGCGAGTGGACTGAAGCTTTCTTT. As protein: CSSRQGEWTEAFF.

The CDR3 loop is CASRSGAGDEQFF. Here the CDR3 DNA reads TGTGCCAGCAGATCTGGAGCAGGCGATGAGCAGTTCTTC. This chain uses TRBV5-5 with TRBJ2-1, with D hard to call. In germline, CDR1 is SGHKS, CDR2 YYEKEE (reference sequence). Deletions cut 5 bases from V and 8 bases from J, with 14 bases between. CDR3 size: 13 residues.

This clonotype was detected ten times or more. This chain connects TRBV12-3 or TRBV12-4 to TRBJ2-2; possible D gene TRBD1, 6 bases. CDR3 length: 15 residues. V was cut by 6 bases and J by 1 base, with 12 bases left in between. The DNA for the CDR3 is TGTGCCAGCAGCCTAGACAGGCAGAACACCGGGGAGCTGTTTTTT. It is translated as CASSLDRQNTGELFF.

This clonotype was counted a few times. The chain links TRBV5-1 to TRBJ2-7; the D is unclear. Trimming shortened V by 4 bases and J by 6 bases, and 17 bases separated the two germline ends. Germline CDR1 SGHRS, CDR2 YFSETQ. This CDR3 is built from 14 residues. The CDR3 nucleotides read TGCGCCAGCAGCCAGACCCGCTGGTCCAGCGAGCAGTACTTC. As protein: CASSQTRWSSEQYF.

This clonotype was seen only a few times. The junction departs from germline at one end; a sequencing error may be responsible. The chain couples TRBV28 to TRBJ2-5; D is unclear. This CDR3 is 14 amino acids long. Per germline, CDR1 MDHEN and CDR2 SYDVKM. The CDR3 DNA follows: TGTGCCAGCAGCTTATCGTCCCTCGGTGAGACCCAGTACTTC. Protein: CASSLSSLGETQYF.

The sample holds a few counts of this clonotype. This sequence joins TRBV4-3 and TRBJ2-7; D not certain. CDR1 LGHNA and CDR2 YSLEER come from the germline V gene. The CDR3 is 15 amino acids. Trimming shortened V by 0 bases and J by 2 bases, and 11 bases separated the two germline ends. CDR3 protein: CASSQETGSAYEQYF. CDR3 coding DNA: TGCGCCAGCAGCCAAGAGACCGGGTCCGCCTACGAGCAGTACTTC.

In its sample, this clonotype was seen a few times. V gene TRBV20-1 combines with J gene TRBJ1-2; 7 bases line up with TRBD1. V shed 0 bases and J 8 bases; nucleotides not matched to a gene: 6. Germline V gene sequence: CDR1 DFQATT, CDR2 SNEGSKA (reference sequence). This CDR3 is built from 13 residues. The CDR3 nucleotides read TGCAGTGCTAGAGATAGGGGGCCGGAGGGCTACACCTTC. This gives the protein CSARDRGPEGYTF.

This clonotype has ten or more counts. The chain's CDR3 is CATSRDRTGISTGELFF. The DNA of the CDR3 is TGTGCCACCAGCAGAGATCGTACGGGGATCTCCACCGGGGAGCTGTTTTTT. J is TRBJ2-2 and V is TRBV15; D might be TRBD2 (5 bases). V lost 0 bases and J 4 bases, leaving 15 bases between the germline ends. CDR1 LNHNV and CDR2 YYDKDF come from the germline V gene (reference sequence). The CDR3 length is 17 residues.

This clonotype was seen more than once but under ten times. The J gene is TRBJ2-2, the V gene TRBV7-8, with 7 bases that match TRBD1. The CDR3 covers 15 residues. Germline trimming cut 4 bases from V and 2 bases from J; bases unmatched to any gene: 4. CDR1 is SGHVS, CDR2 FQNEAQ, per germline. The CDR3 protein is CASSSGGFNTGELFF. In DNA form, the CDR3 reads TGTGCCAGCAGCTCAGGGGGTTTTAACACCGGGGAGCTGTTTTTT. Together with reference TRBV7-8 and TRBJ2-2, the CDR3 gives the full variable domain: GAGVSQSPRYKVAKRGQDVALRCDPISGHVSLFWYQQALGQGPEFLTYFQNEAQLDKSGLPSDRFFAERPEGSVSTLKIQRTQQEDSAVYLCASSSGGFNTGELFFGEGSRLTVL.

The V and J genes are TRBV5-6 and TRBJ2-4; 8 bases agree with TRBD1. Per the germline V gene, CDR1 is SGHDT and CDR2 is YYEEEE. The ends lost 3 bases at V and 6 bases at J; junction bases unmatched: 11. The CDR3 loop spans 16 amino acids. This CDR3 is CASSSRPRQGRNIQYF. The CDR3 DNA reads as TGTGCCAGCAGCTCTCGACCTAGACAGGGGAGAAACATTCAGTACTTC.

This clonotype appeared many times. This chain's CDR3 is CASSLGVRGDTYEQYF. The CDR3 DNA reads TGTGCCAGCAGCTTGGGAGTCCGGGGCGACACCTACGAGCAGTACTTC. The V call is TRBV5-6, the J call TRBJ2-7, with D possibly called TRBD1 or TRBD2 (5 bases each). CDR3 size: 16 residues. Germline CDR1 SGHDT, CDR2 YYEEEE. Trimming removed 0 bases from V and 2 bases from J, with 15 bases in between.

V is TRBV7-2 and J is TRBJ2-6; D is unclear. The CDR3 is 16 residues long. Trimming stripped 2 bases from V and 0 bases from J, with 8 bases between. The V gene's germline CDR1 is SGHTA and CDR2 FQGNSA. The CDR3 nucleotides read TGTGCCAGCAGCTTACCCACGGGCTCTGGGGCCAACGTCCTGACTTTC. Its translation: CASSLPTGSGANVLTF.

V usage is TRBV29-1 and J usage is TRBJ2-2; possible D gene TRBD1, 5 bases. The germline V and J ends were trimmed by 3 bases and 7 bases, with 15 bases remaining between them. Germline loops: CDR1 SQVTM, CDR2 ANQGSEA. The CDR3 loop spans 14 amino acids. In DNA, the CDR3 is TGCAGCGTTGAGTGGTCAGGGAAAGGCGGGGAGCTGTTTTTT. It codes for CSVEWSGKGGELFF.

This clonotype was seen repeatedly, ten times or more. The rearrangement uses TRBV2 and TRBJ1-2; 7 bases align to TRBD1. J lost 4 bases, V lost 6 bases, and 8 bases had no gene match. This CDR3 region has 14 residues. Per germline, CDR1 SNHLY and CDR2 FYNNEI. CDR3 DNA sequence: TGTGCCAGCAGCGCAGGGAGGGGGCTCTATGGCTACACCTTC. Translation gives CASSAGRGLYGYTF. Filled out from reference TRBV2 and TRBJ1-2, the complete variable domain reads EPEVTQTPSHQVTQMGQEVILRCVPISNHLYFYWYRQILGQKVEFLVSFYNNEISEKSEIFDDQFSVERPDGSNFTLKIRSTKLEDSAMYFCASSAGRGLYGYTFGSGTRLTVV.

This clonotype has ten or more counts. The chain recombines TRBV7-2 with TRBJ2-3; D may be TRBD2 (5 bases). V dropped 4 bases and J dropped 1 base, with 18 bases sitting between them. This CDR3 contains 17 residues. From germline, CDR1 is SGHTA and CDR2 FQGNSA. In DNA, the CDR3 is TGTGCCAGCAGCTCTGAAGTTTGGAGGACTGGCACAGATACGCAGTATTTT. Residues: CASSSEVWRTGTDTQYF.

J is TRBJ1-2 and V is TRBV6-5, with 9 bases that match TRBD1. Germline values: CDR1 MNHEY, CDR2 SVGAGI. The CDR3 is 17 residues long. The ends lost 0 bases at V and 6 bases at J; junction bases unmatched: 11. CDR3: CASSYSQGAAKGDGYTF. CDR3 coding DNA: TGTGCCAGCAGTTACTCACAGGGGGCGGCGAAGGGGGATGGCTACACCTTC.

This clonotype was detected many times. The chain joins TRBV7-8 to TRBJ1-5; 7 positions match TRBD1. The V gene's germline CDR1 is SGHVS and CDR2 FQNEAQ. The CDR3 loop spans 15 amino acids. V lost 1 base to trimming and J lost 5 bases; unmatched junction nucleotides: 5. CDR3 in amino acids: CASSLGGGWDQPQHF. The CDR3 DNA reads as TGTGCCAGCAGCTTAGGAGGGGGCTGGGATCAGCCCCAGCATTTT.

Ten or more counts support this clonotype. The V and J genes are TRBV12-3 or TRBV12-4 and TRBJ2-4, with a possible D match to TRBD1 (7 bases). Trimming stripped 5 bases from V and 3 bases from J, with 14 bases between. The CDR3 covers 15 residues. Written as DNA, the CDR3 is TGTGCCAGCAGTCCAGGGGGGTTAGGCAAAAACATTCAGTACTTC. This encodes CASSPGGLGKNIQYF.

This clonotype was seen ten or more times. The J gene is TRBJ2-3, the V gene TRBV20-1; D could derive from TRBD1 or TRBD2 (6 bases each). The CDR3 spans 14 residues. Trimming stripped 5 bases from V and 3 bases from J, with 15 bases between. The germline V gene encodes CDR1 DFQATT and CDR2 SNEGSKA (reference sequence). The CDR3: CSAPRGLATDTQYF. CDR3 sequence (DNA): TGCAGTGCTCCCCGGGGGCTAGCAACAGATACGCAGTATTTT.

This clonotype was counted many times. The genes are TRBV5-1 and TRBJ2-5; D is undetermined. Trimming took 4 bases from V and 2 from J, leaving 18 bases between them. Per the germline V gene, CDR1 is SGHRS and CDR2 is YFSETQ. The CDR3 covers 16 residues. CDR3 coding DNA: TGCGCCAGCAGCCTCCGTTTGGAGACCCTACAAGAGACCCAGTACTTC. Protein sequence: CASSLRLETLQETQYF.

V and J are TRBV27 and TRBJ1-2; maybe TRBD1 (5 bases). This CDR3 comprises 15 residues. V gave up 2 bases and J gave up 8 bases, with 18 bases separating them. Germline-derived CDR1 and CDR2 are MNHEY and SMNVEV (reference sequence). The CDR3 nucleotides are TGTGCCAGCAGTTTAGTTGCATCAGGGATTCACGGCTACACCTTC. Its translation: CASSLVASGIHGYTF.

In its sample, this clonotype was seen many times. The CDR3 nucleotides are TGCAGCGGCCGCCCTGGCAGTGCCCTCTATGGCTACACCTTC. This gives the protein CSGRPGSALYGYTF. The chain has TRBV29-1 and TRBJ1-2; D ambiguous. The CDR3 has 14 residues. Trimming removed 7 bases at V and 4 bases at J, with 19 bases between. Germline CDR1 and CDR2: SQVTM and ANQGSEA.